This T cell receptor beta chain was identified during a study of Ad26.COV2.S vaccination and SARS-CoV-2 variants. Trimming at V came to 6 bases and at J to 3 bases, leaving 9 bases not matched to a gene. Germline V gene data show CDR1 as KGHSH and CDR2 as LQKENI. This CDR3 has 17 residues. This clone was picked up one time. The target antigen is unknown. Sequencing was performed with immunoSEQ multiplex PCR; in TCRdb, only in-frame clones are kept and a portion is missing. The sample includes about 680,000 clones, roughly 90% of them seen just once. The treatment: some 20 received Ad26.COV2.S at low or high dose, single or two shots; a few received placebo; per-sample allocation not given. Specimens were obtained on day 63 following the first vaccine or placebo injection. Findings and limits, study-wide: Reported findings describe substantial breadth in spike-specific CD8+ and CD4+ T cell responses following vaccination. Vaccine recipients and placebo recipients showed similar non-spike TCR breadth. Relative to placebo recipients, vaccine recipients exhibited elevated spike-specific TCR breadth.

The chain has TRBV18 and TRBJ2-2; 11 bases fit TRBD2. The sequence was collected from a person aged 18 to 59 who received the Ad26.COV2.S COVID-19 vaccine or a placebo. Specimen: peripheral blood, collected in a trial of Ad26.COV2.S vaccine versus placebo. The chain's CDR3 is CASSPTSGSGDTGELFF. Written as DNA, the CDR3 is TGTGCCAGCTCGCCTACTAGCGGGAGCGGGGACACCGGGGAGCTGTTTTTT. The full variable domain, rest sourced from reference TRBV18 and TRBJ2-2, is NAGVMQNPRHLVRRRGQEARLRCSPMKGHSHVYWYRQLPEEGLKFMVYLQKENIIDESGMPKERFSAEFPKEGPSILRIQQVVRGDSAAYFCASSPTSGSGDTGELFFGEGSRLTVL.